This T cell receptor (beta chain) was observed in a study of blood T cell repertoires in COVID-19. For the study at large: Sources were T cells, B-cell-depleted T cells, or PBMCs; the material itself was cDNA or gDNA.

The germline CDR1 and CDR2 sequences are MNHEY and SMNVEV (reference sequence). This CDR3 is 18 amino acids long. Trimming at V came to 2 bases and at J to 7 bases, leaving 12 bases not matched to a gene. Method: immunoSEQ multiplex PCR; TCRdb's copy keeps in-frame clones and lacks some. The table lists tens of thousands of clones, around 90% of them singletons. The sequencing sample was made of peripheral blood. The V and J genes are TRBV27 and TRBJ2-2, with 11 bases matching TRBD2. This TCR was sampled from a male donor with acute or convalescent COVID-19. CDR3 sequence: CASSLTRLAGLEVGELFF. DNA for the CDR3: TGTGCCAGCAGTTTAACCCGACTAGCGGGGTTGGAGGTCGGGGAGCTGTTTTTT.